This T cell receptor (beta chain) was identified in a study of radiotherapy plus CTLA-4 blockade in lung cancer. Overall study context: Disease control was seen in 31% of patients, objective responses in roughly 17%. Findings and limits, study-wide: Dynamics of early blood T cell clones, together with interferon-beta, were reportedly the best predictors of response.

With regard to this clone: No antigen is known for it.

The table came from immunoSEQ multiplex PCR; TCRdb's copy has only in-frame clones and leaves some out. The table lists 58,000 or so clones, roughly 80% of them singletons. CTLA-4 blockade with ipilimumab, together with focal radiation, was given to patients with chemo-refractory metastatic non-small-cell lung cancer. This CDR3 has 17 amino acids. V trimming: 4 bases; J trimming: 5 bases; junction bases outside the gene matches: 8. CDR1 and CDR2 (germline): SGHNT, YYREEE (reference sequence). This TCR came from a human donor with non-small cell lung cancer who had a complete response to radiotherapy plus ipilimumab. The source was peripheral blood, collected from a patient treated with radiotherapy plus ipilimumab. V is TRBV5-4 and J is TRBJ2-2; 13 bases map to TRBD2. The CDR3 sequence: CASSEGLAGRETGELFF. In nucleotides, the CDR3 is TGTGCCAGCAGCGAGGGACTAGCGGGACGAGAAACCGGGGAGCTGTTTTTT.